The T cell receptor beta chain described here comes from a study of radiation and T cells in renal cell carcinoma. Noted time point: blood 4 weeks post-SBRT, at nephrectomy. The treatment here: 15 Gy SBRT to primary tumor, nephrectomy 4 weeks later. Serial blood draws occurred at baseline and 2 and 4 weeks post-SBRT. This CDR3 has 17 amino acids. The junction had 5 bases not matched to a gene; V was cut back by 4 bases and J by 2 bases. Overall study findings and caveats: Top tumor clonotypes rose in blood 2 weeks post-radiation, then contracted. Baseline intratumoral clonotype presence is unknown without pretreatment biopsies.

For this clone: Antigen specificity is unknown.

Measured with immunoSEQ multiplex PCR; TCRdb has only the in-frame clones, and not every one. Found here are 75,000 to 90,000 clones, roughly 87% of them singletons; the top ten hold around 6%. This receptor was obtained from a woman in her 70s with renal cell carcinoma. The chain combines TRBV23-1 with TRBJ2-1, with 13 positions matching TRBD2. TRBV23-1 is flagged as an ORF with uncertain function. This specimen was blood, taken from a patient whose treatment included radiotherapy and nephrectomy. The CDR3 loop is CASSRTSGGAPYNEQFF. The CDR3 nucleotides read TGCGCCAGCAGTCGAACTAGCGGGGGGGCCCCCTACAATGAGCAGTTCTTC.